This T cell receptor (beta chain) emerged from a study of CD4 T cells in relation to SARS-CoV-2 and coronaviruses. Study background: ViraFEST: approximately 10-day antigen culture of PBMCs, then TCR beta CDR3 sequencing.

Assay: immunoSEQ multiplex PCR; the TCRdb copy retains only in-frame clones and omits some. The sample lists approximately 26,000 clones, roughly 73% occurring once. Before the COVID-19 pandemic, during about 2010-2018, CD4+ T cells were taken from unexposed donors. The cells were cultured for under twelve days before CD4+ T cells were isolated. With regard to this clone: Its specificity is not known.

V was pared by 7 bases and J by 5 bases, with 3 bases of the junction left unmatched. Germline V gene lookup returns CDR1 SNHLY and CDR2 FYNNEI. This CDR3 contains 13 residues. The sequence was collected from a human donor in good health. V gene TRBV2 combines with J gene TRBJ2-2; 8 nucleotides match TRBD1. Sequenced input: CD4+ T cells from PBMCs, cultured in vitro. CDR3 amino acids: CASNGQGTGELFF. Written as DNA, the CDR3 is TGTGCCAGCAACGGACAGGGTACCGGGGAGCTGTTTTTT.